This T cell receptor (beta chain) stems from a study of post-analysis software for immune sequencing data. CDR1 is MNHEY and CDR2 is SVGEGT in the germline V gene. The CDR3 spans 16 residues. V shed 4 bases and J shed 0 bases, with 16 bases lying between them. Study observations and caveats: Normalized Chao1 diversity in multiple sclerosis patients fell significantly below that of controls. Strong same-batch co-clustering of samples appeared with F measure clustering. About 5 TRBV segments were significantly more frequent in patients than in controls. TRBV5-6, TRBV5-1 and TRBV20-1 were among these segments.

Notes on this clonotype: The antigen is unknown.

Included in the TCR beta cDNA libraries were unique molecular identifiers. TCRdb processed the PCR reads anew with MiXCR; each CDR3 protein has one entry. The data show some 190,000 distinct CDR3 sequences, roughly 28% seen once. The sequence was collected from a girl aged 2-17 years with multiple sclerosis. The V call is TRBV6-2 or TRBV6-3, the J call TRBJ2-7; D might be TRBD2 (6 bases). Sample: blood. Written as DNA, the CDR3 is TGTGCCAGCAGTTTTCTTCCCGGCGGGGCCTCCTACGAGCAGTACTTC. Its translation is CASSFLPGGASYEQYF.